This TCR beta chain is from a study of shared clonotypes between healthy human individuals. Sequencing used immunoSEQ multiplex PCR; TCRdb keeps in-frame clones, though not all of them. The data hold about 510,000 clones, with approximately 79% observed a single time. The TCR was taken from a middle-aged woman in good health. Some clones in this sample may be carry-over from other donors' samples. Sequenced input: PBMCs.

The CDR3 DNA sequence: TGTGCCAGCTCACCCGGGACAGGGGCTAACTATGGCTACACCTTC. Its translation: CASSPGTGANYGYTF. This sequence joins TRBV18 and TRBJ1-2; 10 bases are a match to TRBD1. Germline CDR1 reads KGHSH; CDR2 reads LQKENI. The junction had 1 base not matched to a gene; V was cut back by 3 bases and J by 0 bases. This CDR3 has 15 residues.